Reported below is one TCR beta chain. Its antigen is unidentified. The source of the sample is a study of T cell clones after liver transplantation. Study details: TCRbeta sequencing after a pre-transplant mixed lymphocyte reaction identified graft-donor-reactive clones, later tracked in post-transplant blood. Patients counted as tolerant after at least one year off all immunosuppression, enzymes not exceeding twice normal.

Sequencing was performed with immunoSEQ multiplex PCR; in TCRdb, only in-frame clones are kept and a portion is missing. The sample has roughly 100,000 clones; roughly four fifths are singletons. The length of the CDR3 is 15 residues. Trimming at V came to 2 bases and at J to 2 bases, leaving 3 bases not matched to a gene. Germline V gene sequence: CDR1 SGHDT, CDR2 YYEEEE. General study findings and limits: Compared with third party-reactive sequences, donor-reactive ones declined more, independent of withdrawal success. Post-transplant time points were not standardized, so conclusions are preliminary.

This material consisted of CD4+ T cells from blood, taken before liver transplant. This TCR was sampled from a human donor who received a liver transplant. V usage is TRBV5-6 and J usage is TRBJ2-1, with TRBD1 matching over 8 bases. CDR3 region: CASSFQQGAYNEQFF. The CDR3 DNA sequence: TGTGCCAGCAGCTTCCAACAGGGGGCCTACAATGAGCAGTTCTTC.